Given below is one TCR beta chain in context. What antigen it recognizes has not been identified. No quality values exist for individual bases; no much larger clone is one base distant. Inclusive of the bounding cysteine and phenylalanine, the CDR3 is 15 residues long. Left in the record is the CDR3 DNA by itself, 45 bases read in frame from the first base. The germline V end is reduced by 4 bases and the J end by 5 bases; junction bases left unmatched: 8. These data come from a study of blood T cell repertoires in COVID-19 (dated by TCRdb to about 2020). With regard to the full study: The collaborator samples originated in the United States, Italy and Spain and spanned the acute and convalescent phases of COVID-19. Deeply sampled blood TCRbeta repertoires from subjects exposed to, actively infected with, or recovered from COVID-19 were included in the dataset. The repertoires were released in a freely available public database meant as a resource for research on the immune response to SARS-CoV-2. Nearly every sample came with metadata listing a de-identified subject ID, COVID-19 status, age in years and sex. HLA class I and class II types, where available, came from metadata supplied by the sample provider rather than from assay-based typing. The samples were drawn from the first 160 participants of the ongoing ImmuneRACE study and from over 950 subjects provided by 6 global collaborators. The material from the prospective study consisted of cDNA or gDNA derived from T cells, B-cell-depleted T cells, or PBMCs. The study at large found these results: The amount of clinical and demographic metadata varied by source and participant and was provided uncurated.

In the prospective study, participants were roughly 18 to 100 years old, resided in about two dozen geographic areas of the United States, and were enrolled through a virtual design. Cohort assignment in the prospective study relied on participant-reported clinical history from a screening survey and a study questionnaire. ImmuneRACE Cohort 3 recovered participants were defined by two consecutive negative NP/OP PCR tests, healthcare professional clearance, or symptom resolution. In the prospective study, whole blood, serum and a nasopharyngeal or oropharyngeal swab were collected from each participant by mobile phlebotomists. Participants in the prospective study had the option to provide additional blood draws and questionnaires over an approximately 2-month period. Before DNA extraction, prospective study blood samples were shipped either frozen or at room temperature. The immunoSEQ Assay, a bias-controlled multiplex PCR, was used to amplify TCRbeta CDR3 regions from genomic DNA. As for how the authors treated the data: The number of nucleated cells in each sample was estimated by amplification of reference gene primers within the assay. Sequence reads were collapsed and filtered to measure the absolute abundance of every unique TCRbeta CDR3 rearrangement. For each sample, productive Simpson clonality was calculated as the square root of Simpson's diversity index over productive rearrangements. The table was pulled from immuneACCESS by TCRdb, which kept in-frame rearrangements only. Such tables lose some clones; where checked, under half of the loss comes from unresolved V genes, and the rest has no known cause. The V and J calls and clone size were taken over from that table, and D and trimming were inferred from the DNA. Here the sample has hundreds of thousands of clones; 80% to 90% occur a single time. The ten largest clones add up to around 1.1% of the sample.

This sequence uses TRBV23-1 and TRBJ1-1, with TRBD1 identical over 9 junction bases. TRBV23-1 is assigned to the ORF class and has an uncertain function. The sequenced sample was PBMCs or T cells enriched from blood (not recorded which). The TCR originated in a man younger than 40 who had recovered from COVID-19. The nucleotide sequence reads as follows: TGCGCCAGCAGTCTTCACCGGGACAGGGAAACTGAAGCTTTCTTT. Its translation is CASSLHRDRETEAFF.